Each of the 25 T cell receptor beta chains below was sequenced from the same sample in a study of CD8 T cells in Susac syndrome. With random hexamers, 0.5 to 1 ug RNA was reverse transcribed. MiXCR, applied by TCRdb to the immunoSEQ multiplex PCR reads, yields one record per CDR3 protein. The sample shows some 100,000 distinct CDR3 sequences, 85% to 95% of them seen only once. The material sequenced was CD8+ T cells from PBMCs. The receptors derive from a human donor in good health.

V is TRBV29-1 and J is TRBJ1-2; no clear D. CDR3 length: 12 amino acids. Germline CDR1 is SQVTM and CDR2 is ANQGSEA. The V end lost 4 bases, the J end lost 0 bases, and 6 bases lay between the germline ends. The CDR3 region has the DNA TGCAGCGTTGGACACGCTAACTATGGCTACACCTTC. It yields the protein CSVGHANYGYTF.

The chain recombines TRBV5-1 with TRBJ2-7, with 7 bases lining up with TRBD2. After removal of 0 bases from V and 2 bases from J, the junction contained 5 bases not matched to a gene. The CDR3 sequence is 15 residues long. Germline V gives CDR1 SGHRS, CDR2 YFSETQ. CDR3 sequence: CASSLGLAATYEQYF. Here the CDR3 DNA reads TGCGCCAGCAGCTTGGGACTAGCCGCGACCTACGAGCAGTACTTC.

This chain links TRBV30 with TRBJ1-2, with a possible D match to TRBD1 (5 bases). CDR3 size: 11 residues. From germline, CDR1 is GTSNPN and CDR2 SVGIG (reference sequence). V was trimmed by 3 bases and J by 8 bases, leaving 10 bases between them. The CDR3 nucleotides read TGTGCCTGGAGGAGGGGTATCGGCTACACCTTC. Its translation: CAWRRGIGYTF. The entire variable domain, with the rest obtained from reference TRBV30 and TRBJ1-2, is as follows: SQTIHQWPATLVQPVGSPLSLECTVEGTSNPNLYWYRQAAGRGLQLLFYSVGIGQISSEVPQNLSASRPQDRQFILSSKKLLLSDSGFYLCAWRRGIGYTFGSGTRLTVV.

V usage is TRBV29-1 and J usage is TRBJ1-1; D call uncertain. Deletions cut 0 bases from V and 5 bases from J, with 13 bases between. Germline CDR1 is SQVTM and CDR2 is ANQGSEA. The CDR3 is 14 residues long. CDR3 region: CSVEDFQSATEAFF. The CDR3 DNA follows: TGCAGCGTTGAAGATTTTCAGTCAGCAACTGAAGCTTTCTTT. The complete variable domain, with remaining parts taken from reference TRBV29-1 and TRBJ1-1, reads SAVISQKPSRDICQRGTSLTIQCQVDSQVTMMFWYRQQPGQSLTLIATANQGSEATYESGFVIDKFPISRPNLTFSTLTVSNMSPEDSSIYLCSVEDFQSATEAFFGQGTRLTVV.

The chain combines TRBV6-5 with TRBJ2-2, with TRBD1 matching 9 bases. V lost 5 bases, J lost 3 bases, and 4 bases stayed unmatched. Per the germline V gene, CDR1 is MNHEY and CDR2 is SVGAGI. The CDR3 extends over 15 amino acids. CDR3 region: CASSPGTGYTGELFF. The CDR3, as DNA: TGTGCCAGCAGTCCCGGGACAGGGTACACCGGGGAGCTGTTTTTT.

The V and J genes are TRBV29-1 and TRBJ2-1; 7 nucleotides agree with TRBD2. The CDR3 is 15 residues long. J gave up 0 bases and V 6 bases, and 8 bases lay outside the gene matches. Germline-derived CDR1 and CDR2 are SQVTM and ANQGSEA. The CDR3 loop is CSVEYSGPSYNEQFF. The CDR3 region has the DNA TGCAGCGTAGAATATAGCGGGCCCTCCTACAATGAGCAGTTCTTC.

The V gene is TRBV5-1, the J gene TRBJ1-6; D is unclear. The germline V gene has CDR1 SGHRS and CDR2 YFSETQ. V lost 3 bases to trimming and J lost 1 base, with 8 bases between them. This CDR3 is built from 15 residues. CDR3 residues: CASSSDGSYNSPLHF. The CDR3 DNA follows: TGCGCCAGCAGCTCGGACGGGTCCTATAATTCACCCCTCCACTTT.

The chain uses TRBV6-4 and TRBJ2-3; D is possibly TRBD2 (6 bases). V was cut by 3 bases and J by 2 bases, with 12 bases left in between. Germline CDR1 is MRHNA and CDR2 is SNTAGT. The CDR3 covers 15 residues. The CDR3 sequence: CASSETAGSTDTQYF. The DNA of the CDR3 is TGTGCCAGCAGTGAGACCGCGGGGTCCACAGATACGCAGTATTTT.

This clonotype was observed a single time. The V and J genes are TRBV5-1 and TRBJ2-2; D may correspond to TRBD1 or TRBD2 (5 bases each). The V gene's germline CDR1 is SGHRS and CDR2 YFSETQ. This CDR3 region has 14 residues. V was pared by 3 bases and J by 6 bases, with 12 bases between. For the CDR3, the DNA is TGCGCCAGCAGCTCCGACCTGGGGGCCGGGGAGCTGTTTTTT. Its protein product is CASSSDLGAGELFF. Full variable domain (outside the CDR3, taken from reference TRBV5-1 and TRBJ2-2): KAGVTQTPRYLIKTRGQQVTLSCSPISGHRSVSWYQQTPGQGLQFLFEYFSETQRNKGNFPGRFSGRQFSNSRSEMNVSTLELGDSALYLCASSSDLGAGELFFGEGSRLTVL.

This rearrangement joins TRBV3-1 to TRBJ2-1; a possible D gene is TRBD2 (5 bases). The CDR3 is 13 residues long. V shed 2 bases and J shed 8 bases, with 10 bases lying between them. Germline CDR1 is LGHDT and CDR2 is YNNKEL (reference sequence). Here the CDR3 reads CASSQWQADEQFF. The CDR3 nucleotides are TGTGCCAGCAGCCAATGGCAAGCGGATGAGCAGTTCTTC.

The CDR3, as DNA: TGCGCCAGCAGCCCGAGGGACAAGCCCCAAGAGACCCAGTACTTC. Translation: CASSPRDKPQETQYF. The chain is built from TRBV4-3 and TRBJ2-5, with a possible D match to TRBD1 (6 bases). This CDR3 comprises 15 residues. V lost 4 bases and J lost 1, with 13 bases in between. Germline CDR1 is LGHNA and CDR2 is YSLEER.

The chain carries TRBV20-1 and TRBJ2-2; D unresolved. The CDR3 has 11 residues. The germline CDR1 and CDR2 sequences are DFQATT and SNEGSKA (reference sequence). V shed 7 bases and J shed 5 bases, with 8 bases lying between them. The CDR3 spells CSDARTGELFF. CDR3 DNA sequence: TGCAGTGACGCGAGAACCGGGGAGCTGTTTTTT.

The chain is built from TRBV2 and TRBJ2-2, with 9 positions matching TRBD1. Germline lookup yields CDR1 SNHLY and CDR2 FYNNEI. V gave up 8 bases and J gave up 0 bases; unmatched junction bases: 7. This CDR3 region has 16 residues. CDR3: CASETGGFANTGELFF. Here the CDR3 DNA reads TGTGCCAGCGAGACAGGGGGTTTCGCGAACACCGGGGAGCTGTTTTTT.

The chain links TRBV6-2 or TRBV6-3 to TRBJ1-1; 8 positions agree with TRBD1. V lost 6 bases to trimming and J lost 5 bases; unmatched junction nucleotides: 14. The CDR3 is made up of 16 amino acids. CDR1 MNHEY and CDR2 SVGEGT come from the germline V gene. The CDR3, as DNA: TGTGCCAGCAGCAGTCCATCCCAGGGGGCGAGGACTGAAGCTTTCTTT. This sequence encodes CASSSPSQGARTEAFF.

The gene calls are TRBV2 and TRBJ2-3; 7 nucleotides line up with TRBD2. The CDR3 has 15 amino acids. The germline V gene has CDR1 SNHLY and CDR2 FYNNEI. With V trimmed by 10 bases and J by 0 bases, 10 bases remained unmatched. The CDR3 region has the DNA TGTGCCACCTCAAGGGGAGCGGGGAGCACAGATACGCAGTATTTT. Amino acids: CATSRGAGSTDTQYF.

The CDR3 protein is CASSLGGPGTGYTF. The CDR3, as DNA: TGTGCCAGCAGCTTAGGGGGACCGGGCACGGGCTACACCTTC. This rearrangement joins TRBV7-3 to TRBJ1-2, with D possibly TRBD1 on 5 matching bases. V was cut by 2 bases and J by 8 bases, with 15 bases left in between. The CDR3 loop spans 14 amino acids. The V gene's germline CDR1 is SGHTA and CDR2 FQGTGA.

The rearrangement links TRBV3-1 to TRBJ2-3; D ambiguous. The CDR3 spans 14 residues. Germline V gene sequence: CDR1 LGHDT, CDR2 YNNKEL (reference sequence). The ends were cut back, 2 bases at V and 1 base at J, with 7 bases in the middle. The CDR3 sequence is CASSQSRGTDTQYF. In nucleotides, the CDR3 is TGTGCCAGCAGCCAATCAAGAGGCACAGATACGCAGTATTTT.

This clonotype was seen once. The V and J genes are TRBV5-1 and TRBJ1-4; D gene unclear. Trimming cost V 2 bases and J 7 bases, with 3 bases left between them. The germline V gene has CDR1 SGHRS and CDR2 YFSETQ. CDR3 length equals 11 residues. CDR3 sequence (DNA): TGCGCCAGCAGCTTCCGTGAAAAACTGTTTTTT. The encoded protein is CASSFREKLFF. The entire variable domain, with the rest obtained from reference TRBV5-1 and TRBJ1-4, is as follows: KAGVTQTPRYLIKTRGQQVTLSCSPISGHRSVSWYQQTPGQGLQFLFEYFSETQRNKGNFPGRFSGRQFSNSRSEMNVSTLELGDSALYLCASSFREKLFFGSGTQLSVL.

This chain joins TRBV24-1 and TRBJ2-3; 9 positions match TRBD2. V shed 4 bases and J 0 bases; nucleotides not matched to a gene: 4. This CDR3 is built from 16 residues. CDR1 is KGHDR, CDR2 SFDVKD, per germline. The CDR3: CATSDRTSASTDTQYF. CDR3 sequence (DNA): TGTGCCACCAGTGACCGGACTAGCGCCAGCACAGATACGCAGTATTTT.

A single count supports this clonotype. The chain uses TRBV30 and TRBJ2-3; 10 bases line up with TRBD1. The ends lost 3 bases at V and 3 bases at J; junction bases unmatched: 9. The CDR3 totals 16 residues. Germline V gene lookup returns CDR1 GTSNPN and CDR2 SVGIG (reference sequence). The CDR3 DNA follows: TGTGCCTGGAGCCAATCGACAGGGGGCGGGACAGATACGCAGTATTTT. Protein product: CAWSQSTGGGTDTQYF. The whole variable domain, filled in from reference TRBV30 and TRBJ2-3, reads SQTIHQWPATLVQPVGSPLSLECTVEGTSNPNLYWYRQAAGRGLQLLFYSVGIGQISSEVPQNLSASRPQDRQFILSSKKLLLSDSGFYLCAWSQSTGGGTDTQYFGPGTRLTVL.

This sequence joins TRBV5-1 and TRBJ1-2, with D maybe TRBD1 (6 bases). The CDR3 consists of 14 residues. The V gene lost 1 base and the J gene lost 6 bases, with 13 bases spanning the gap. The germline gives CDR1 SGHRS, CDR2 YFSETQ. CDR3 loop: CASSLPTGIDGYTF. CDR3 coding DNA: TGCGCCAGCAGCTTGCCCACAGGGATTGATGGCTACACCTTC.

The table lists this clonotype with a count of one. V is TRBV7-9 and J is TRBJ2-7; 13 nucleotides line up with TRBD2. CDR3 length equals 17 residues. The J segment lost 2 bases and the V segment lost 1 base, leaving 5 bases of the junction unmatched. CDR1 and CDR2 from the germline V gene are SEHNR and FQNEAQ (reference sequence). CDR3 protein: CASSLVVGTSGTYEQYF. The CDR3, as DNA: TGTGCCAGCAGCTTAGTCGTGGGGACTAGCGGGACCTACGAGCAGTACTTC.

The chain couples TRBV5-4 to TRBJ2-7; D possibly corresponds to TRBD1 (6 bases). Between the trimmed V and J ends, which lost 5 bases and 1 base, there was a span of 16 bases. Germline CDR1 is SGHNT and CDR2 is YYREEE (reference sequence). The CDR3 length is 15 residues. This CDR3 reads CASRGGPGGSYEQYF. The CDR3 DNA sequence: TGTGCCAGCAGAGGGGGACCCGGCGGGTCCTACGAGCAGTACTTC. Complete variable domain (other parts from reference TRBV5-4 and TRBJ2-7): ETGVTQSPTHLIKTRGQQVTLRCSSQSGHNTVSWYQQALGQGPQFIFQYYREEENGRGNFPPRFSGLQFPNYSSELNVNALELDDSALYLCASRGGPGGSYEQYFGPGTRLTVT.

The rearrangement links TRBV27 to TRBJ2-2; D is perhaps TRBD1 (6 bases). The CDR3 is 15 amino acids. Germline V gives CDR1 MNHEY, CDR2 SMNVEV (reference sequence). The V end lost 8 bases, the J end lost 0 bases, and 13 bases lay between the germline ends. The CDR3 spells CASRTGPANTGELFF. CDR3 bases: TGTGCCAGCCGCACAGGGCCCGCGAACACCGGGGAGCTGTTTTTT.

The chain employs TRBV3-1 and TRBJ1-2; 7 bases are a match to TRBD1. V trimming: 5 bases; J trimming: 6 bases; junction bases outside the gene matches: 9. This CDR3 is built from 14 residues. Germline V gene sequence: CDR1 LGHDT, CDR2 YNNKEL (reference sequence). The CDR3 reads CASSFLTGVDGYTF. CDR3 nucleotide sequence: TGTGCCAGCAGCTTCCTAACAGGGGTTGATGGCTACACCTTC.